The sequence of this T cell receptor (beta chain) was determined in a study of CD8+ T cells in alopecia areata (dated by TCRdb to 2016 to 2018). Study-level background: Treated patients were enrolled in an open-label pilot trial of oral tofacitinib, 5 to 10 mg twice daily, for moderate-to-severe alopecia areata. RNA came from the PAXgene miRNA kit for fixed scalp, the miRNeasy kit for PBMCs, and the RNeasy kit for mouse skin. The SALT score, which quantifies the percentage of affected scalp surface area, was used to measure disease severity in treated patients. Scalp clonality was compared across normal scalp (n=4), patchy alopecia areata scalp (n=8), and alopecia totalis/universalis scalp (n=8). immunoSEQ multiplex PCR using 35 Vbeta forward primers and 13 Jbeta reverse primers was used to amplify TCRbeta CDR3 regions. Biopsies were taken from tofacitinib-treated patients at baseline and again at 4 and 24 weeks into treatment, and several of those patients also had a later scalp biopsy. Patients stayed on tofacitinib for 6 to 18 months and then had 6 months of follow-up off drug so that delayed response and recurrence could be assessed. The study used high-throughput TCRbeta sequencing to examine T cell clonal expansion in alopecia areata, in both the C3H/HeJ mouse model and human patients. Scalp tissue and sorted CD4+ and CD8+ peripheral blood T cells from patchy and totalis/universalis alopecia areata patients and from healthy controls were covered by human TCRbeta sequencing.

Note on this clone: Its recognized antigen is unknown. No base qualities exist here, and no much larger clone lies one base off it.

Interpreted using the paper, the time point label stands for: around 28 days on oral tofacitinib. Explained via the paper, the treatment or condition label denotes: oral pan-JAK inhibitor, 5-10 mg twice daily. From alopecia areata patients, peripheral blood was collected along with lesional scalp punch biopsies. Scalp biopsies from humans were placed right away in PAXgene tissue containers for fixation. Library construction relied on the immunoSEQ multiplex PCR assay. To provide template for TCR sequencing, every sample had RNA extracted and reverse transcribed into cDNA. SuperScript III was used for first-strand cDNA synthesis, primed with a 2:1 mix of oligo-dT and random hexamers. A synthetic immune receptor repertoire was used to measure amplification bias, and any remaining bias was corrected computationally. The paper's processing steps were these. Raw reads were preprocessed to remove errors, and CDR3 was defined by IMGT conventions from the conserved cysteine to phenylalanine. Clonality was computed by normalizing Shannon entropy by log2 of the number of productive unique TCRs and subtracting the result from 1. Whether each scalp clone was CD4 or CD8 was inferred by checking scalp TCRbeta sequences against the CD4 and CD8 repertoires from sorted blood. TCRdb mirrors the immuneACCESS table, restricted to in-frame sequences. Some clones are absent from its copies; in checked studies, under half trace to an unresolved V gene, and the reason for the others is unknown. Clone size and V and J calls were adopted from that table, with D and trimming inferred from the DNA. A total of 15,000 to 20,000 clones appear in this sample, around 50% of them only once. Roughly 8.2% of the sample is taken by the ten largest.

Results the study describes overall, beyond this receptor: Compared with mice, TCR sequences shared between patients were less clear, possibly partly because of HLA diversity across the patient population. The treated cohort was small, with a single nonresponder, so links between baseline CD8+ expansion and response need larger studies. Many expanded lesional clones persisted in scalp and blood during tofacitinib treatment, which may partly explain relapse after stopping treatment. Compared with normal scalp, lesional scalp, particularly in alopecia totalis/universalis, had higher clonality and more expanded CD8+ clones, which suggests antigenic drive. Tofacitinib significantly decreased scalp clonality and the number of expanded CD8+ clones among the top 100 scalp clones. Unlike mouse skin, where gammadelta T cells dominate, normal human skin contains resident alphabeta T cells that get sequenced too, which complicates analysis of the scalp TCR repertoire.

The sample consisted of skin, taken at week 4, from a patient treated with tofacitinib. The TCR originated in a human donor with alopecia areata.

The DNA reads as follows: TGCGCCAGCAGCCAAGCTCAGGGCGAGCAGTACTTC. Its translation reads: CASSQAQGEQYF. The V and J genes are TRBV4-1 and TRBJ2-7; TRBD1 is possibly the D segment (5 matching bases). CDR1 and CDR2, looked up from the germline V gene, are MGHRA and YSYEKL. Inclusive of the bounding cysteine and phenylalanine, the CDR3 is 12 residues long. The kept DNA is CDR3 alone, 36 bases in frame from the first base. Trimming takes 1 base from V and 6 bases from J, and the germline ends sit 7 bases apart.